Below are 32 T cell receptor beta chains sequenced from a single sample in a study of CD8 T cells in ankylosing spondylitis. TCRdb called the 5' RACE reads again in MiXCR, with one record for every CDR3 protein. The sample shows more than 60,000 distinct CDR3 sequences, about 5.4% of them seen only once. The sample comprised blood, either unsorted or a sorted T cell fraction (not recorded which). Every receptor here comes from a male donor with ankylosing spondylitis or in good health (not recorded which).

About this clonotype itself: One end of the junction is discordant with germline, which a read error may explain. The chain links TRBV20-1 to TRBJ2-3; the match to TRBD2 covers 10 bases. CDR1 and CDR2 (germline): DFQATT, SNEGSKA (reference sequence). The CDR3 loop spans 17 amino acids. CDR3 bases: TGCTGTGCGGGCGCTAGCGGGGGCCTTTCTAGCACAGATACGCAGTATTTT. As protein: CCAGASGGLSSTDTQYF.

In this sample, this clonotype turned up many times. This sequence joins TRBV28 and TRBJ2-7, with D possibly matching TRBD1 (5 bases). V was shortened by 5 bases and J by 1 base, with 12 bases between the two germline ends. Germline V lookup: CDR1 MDHEN, CDR2 SYDVKM. This CDR3 has 14 residues. CDR3 DNA sequence: TGTGCCAGCAGTGCCCCGGACAATTCCTACGAGCAGTACTTC. This gives the protein CASSAPDNSYEQYF. Complete variable domain (other parts from reference TRBV28 and TRBJ2-7): DVKVTQSSRYLVKRTGEKVFLECVQDMDHENMFWYRQDPGLGLRLIYFSYDVKMKEKGDIPEGYSVSREKKERFSLILESASTNQTSMYLCASSAPDNSYEQYFGPGTRLTVT.

The sample holds many counts of this clonotype. The V call is TRBV3-1, the J call TRBJ1-2; D unclear. CDR3 length equals 15 residues. CDR1 LGHDT and CDR2 YNNKEL come from the germline V gene (reference sequence). V was cut by 1 base and J by 5 bases, with 14 bases left in between. CDR3 sequence: CASSQGFGFVYGYTF. DNA for the CDR3: TGTGCCAGCAGCCAAGGGTTCGGGTTTGTATATGGCTACACCTTC.

This clonotype was recorded at least ten times. The genes are TRBV6-1 and TRBJ2-5; 9 nucleotides align to TRBD1. CDR3 length: 14 residues. V trimming: 6 bases; J trimming: 5 bases; junction bases outside the gene matches: 7. Per the germline V gene, CDR1 is MNHNS and CDR2 is SASEGT. CDR3 protein: CASREQGAGETQYF. Written as DNA, the CDR3 is TGTGCCAGCAGGGAACAGGGGGCAGGGGAGACCCAGTACTTC.

This clonotype was picked up many times. The chain is built from TRBV28 and TRBJ2-2, with 7 bases that match TRBD1. V was pared by 5 bases and J by 4 bases, with 7 bases of the junction left unmatched. In germline, CDR1 is MDHEN, CDR2 SYDVKM. The length of the CDR3 is 15 residues. The CDR3 DNA follows: TGTGCCAGCAGTCTCCGACAGGGATCCACCGGGGAGCTGTTTTTT. Residues: CASSLRQGSTGELFF.

In this sample, this clonotype turned up a few times. This rearrangement joins TRBV20-1 to TRBJ2-3; 15 bases are a match to TRBD2. CDR1 is DFQATT, CDR2 SNEGSKA, per germline (reference sequence). The CDR3 has 17 amino acids. J was trimmed by 3 bases and V by 1 base; bases with no gene match: 5. CDR3 amino acids: CSARAGLAGGPTDTQYF. CDR3 DNA sequence: TGCAGTGCTAGAGCAGGACTAGCGGGGGGGCCGACAGATACGCAGTATTTT.

Many counts were recorded for this clonotype. The CDR3 loop is CASSGGGSSYNSPLHF. CDR3 sequence (DNA): TGTGCCAGCAGTGGGGGGGGGAGCTCCTATAATTCACCCCTCCACTTT. The chain carries TRBV12-3 or TRBV12-4 and TRBJ1-6, with D tentatively TRBD1 (5 bases). This CDR3 has 16 residues. Deletions cut 5 bases from V and 0 bases from J, with 11 bases between.

This clonotype has at least ten counts. This chain joins TRBV2 and TRBJ2-1; the match to TRBD2 covers 14 bases. CDR3 length: 16 residues. V dropped 4 bases and J dropped 11; count of bases not matched to a gene: 10. Germline V CDR1 and CDR2: SNHLY, FYNNEI. CDR3: CASSAPGLAGVEKQFF. CDR3 nucleotides: TGTGCCAGCAGTGCCCCGGGACTAGCGGGGGTGGAAAAGCAGTTCTTC.

In the case of this clonotype: A much more abundant neighbour one base away suggests this may be a read error. J is TRBJ2-5 and V is TRBV20-1; possibly TRBD1 or TRBD2 for D (8 bases each). Looked up from germline, CDR1 is DFQATT and CDR2 is SNEGSKA (reference sequence). The CDR3 is 13 amino acids. The V gene lost 6 bases and the J gene lost 5 bases, with 16 bases spanning the gap. The DNA of the CDR3 is TGCAGTGCCGACAGGGGCGGGGGGGAGACCCAGTACTTC. This sequence encodes CSADRGGGETQYF.

This clonotype occurred many times. The chain has TRBV5-1 and TRBJ2-5; D is perhaps TRBD2 (7 bases). Deletions cut 7 bases from V and 5 bases from J, with 15 bases between. The germline CDR1 and CDR2 sequences are SGHRS and YFSETQ. This CDR3 spans 13 amino acids. The DNA of the CDR3 is TGCGCCAGCCGCGGGGGCTCTTTTGAGACCCAGTACTTC. Protein: CASRGGSFETQYF.

This clonotype was seen at least ten times. The V gene is TRBV5-1, the J gene TRBJ1-2, with TRBD1 matching 7 bases. Unmatched junction bases numbered 10, after V lost 5 bases and J lost 6 bases. This CDR3 is built from 14 residues. Per germline, CDR1 SGHRS and CDR2 YFSETQ. CDR3 loop: CASRLAEGANGYTF. In DNA, the CDR3 is TGCGCCAGCAGATTAGCGGAGGGGGCAAATGGCTACACCTTC.

This clonotype was observed at least ten times. The chain couples TRBV12-3 or TRBV12-4 to TRBJ2-5, with D tentatively TRBD1 (5 bases). The CDR3 contains 14 residues. V lost 4 bases, J lost 2 bases, and 11 bases lay in between. CDR3 sequence: CASSSRGRQETQYF. The CDR3 region has the DNA TGTGCCAGCAGTTCAAGGGGCAGACAAGAGACCCAGTACTTC.

This clonotype was seen ten or more times. The chain uses TRBV5-1 and TRBJ1-5; D perhaps matches TRBD1 (5 bases). CDR1 and CDR2 (germline): SGHRS, YFSETQ. V was cut by 2 bases and J by 4 bases, with 10 bases left in between. The CDR3 covers 14 residues. The CDR3: CASSLAGENQPQHF. The CDR3 nucleotides are TGCGCCAGCAGCTTAGCGGGGGAAAATCAGCCCCAGCATTTT.

This clonotype was observed many times. This sequence joins TRBV3-1 and TRBJ1-4, with D hard to call. The CDR3 is 16 amino acids. The germline V gene encodes CDR1 LGHDT and CDR2 YNNKEL (reference sequence). V was shortened by 4 bases and J by 3 bases, with 15 bases between the two germline ends. CDR3 sequence (DNA): TGTGCCAGCAGCCCCACCCGAGTAGCTTCTAATGAAAAACTGTTTTTT. This gives the protein CASSPTRVASNEKLFF.

This clonotype showed up many times. J is TRBJ1-1 and V is TRBV29-1, with TRBD1 as a possible D gene (5 bases). The V gene lost 7 bases and the J gene lost 0 bases, with 15 bases spanning the gap. Germline CDR1 reads SQVTM; CDR2 reads ANQGSEA. This CDR3 region has 14 residues. The CDR3 DNA is TGCAGCGCAACCCCTCAGGGTATGAACACTGAAGCTTTCTTT. Translation: CSATPQGMNTEAFF. The whole variable domain, filled in from reference TRBV29-1 and TRBJ1-1, reads SAVISQKPSRDICQRGTSLTIQCQVDSQVTMMFWYRQQPGQSLTLIATANQGSEATYESGFVIDKFPISRPNLTFSTLTVSNMSPEDSSIYLCSATPQGMNTEAFFGQGTRLTVV.

This clonotype was recorded many times. The gene calls are TRBV28 and TRBJ1-5; 7 nucleotides align to TRBD1. CDR1 and CDR2 (germline): MDHEN, SYDVKM. Losses at the gene ends were 9 bases for V and 6 bases for J; bases not matched to a gene: 8. This CDR3 has 13 amino acids. The CDR3 spells CASTGDSFQPQHF. CDR3 nucleotide sequence: TGTGCCAGTACAGGGGATTCTTTTCAGCCCCAGCATTTT. Full variable domain (rest looked up from reference TRBV28 and TRBJ1-5): DVKVTQSSRYLVKRTGEKVFLECVQDMDHENMFWYRQDPGLGLRLIYFSYDVKMKEKGDIPEGYSVSREKKERFSLILESASTNQTSMYLCASTGDSFQPQHFGDGTRLSIL.

This clonotype was observed many times. The chain combines TRBV6-1 with TRBJ1-6; tentative D call: TRBD1 (5 bases). CDR1 is MNHNS and CDR2 is SASEGT in the germline V gene. The germline V and J ends were trimmed by 6 bases and 9 bases, with 12 bases remaining between them. This CDR3 has 13 residues. This chain's CDR3 is CASRQQGLSPLHF. The DNA of the CDR3 is TGTGCCAGCAGACAGCAGGGTCTTTCACCCCTCCACTTT.

This clonotype has at least ten counts. The rearrangement links TRBV29-1 to TRBJ2-3; 10 bases line up with TRBD2. Germline CDR1 is SQVTM and CDR2 is ANQGSEA. The junction had 4 bases not matched to a gene; V was cut back by 5 bases and J by 2 bases. The CDR3 runs 14 residues. The DNA for the CDR3 is TGCAGCGTTCTAGGACTAGCGGTCACAGATACGCAGTATTTT. Protein: CSVLGLAVTDTQYF.

This clonotype was counted many times. The chain links TRBV7-3 to TRBJ2-1; 12 nucleotides match TRBD2. The CDR3 loop spans 16 amino acids. Germline values: CDR1 SGHTA, CDR2 FQGTGA. V lost 2 bases, J lost 3 bases, and 2 bases stayed unmatched. This CDR3 is CASSLSSGGGYNEQFF. CDR3 DNA: TGTGCCAGCAGCTTATCTAGCGGGGGGGGCTACAATGAGCAGTTCTTC.

This clonotype was counted ten times or more. V is TRBV29-1 and J is TRBJ1-2; the match to TRBD1 covers 11 bases. The germline V gene encodes CDR1 SQVTM and CDR2 ANQGSEA. V was pared by 6 bases and J by 8 bases, with 11 bases of the junction left unmatched. The CDR3 extends over 14 amino acids. In DNA, the CDR3 is TGCAGCGTCGGGGGACAGGGGGTATCTGGGGGCTACACCTTC. This codes for CSVGGQGVSGGYTF.

This clonotype occurred many times. The J gene is TRBJ1-1, the V gene TRBV19; 8 positions match TRBD1. The germline V gene encodes CDR1 LNHDA and CDR2 SQIVND (reference sequence). The CDR3 covers 16 residues. Unmatched junction bases numbered 16, after V lost 2 bases and J lost 11 bases. The DNA for the CDR3 is TGTGCCAGTAGTATACTCCAGGGGGCGCGAGGTGAGGAGGCTTTCTTT. Amino acids: CASSILQGARGEEAFF.

Only a few counts were recorded for this clonotype. The rearrangement uses TRBV7-2 and TRBJ2-7; either TRBD1 or TRBD2 may fit D (5 bases each). CDR1 SGHTA and CDR2 FQGNSA come from the germline V gene. There are 14 residues in the CDR3. The V and J ends lost 5 bases and 0 bases respectively, with 11 bases between them. The CDR3 protein is CASSPAGSSYEQYF. CDR3 DNA sequence: TGTGCCAGCAGCCCCGCAGGGAGCTCCTACGAGCAGTACTTC.

The sample holds many counts of this clonotype. The chain links TRBV15 to TRBJ2-1; possibly TRBD1 or TRBD2 for D (6 bases each). Germline values: CDR1 LNHNV, CDR2 YYDKDF (reference sequence). The CDR3 is 15 residues long. Between the trimmed V and J ends, which lost 1 base and 6 bases, there was a span of 13 bases. This chain's CDR3 is CATSRASRGGNEQFF. The CDR3 nucleotides read TGTGCCACCAGCAGAGCAAGCAGGGGAGGCAATGAGCAGTTCTTC.

This clonotype appeared many times. The V call is TRBV5-1, the J call TRBJ2-3; the D gene is possibly TRBD2 (6 bases). CDR1 SGHRS and CDR2 YFSETQ come from the germline V gene. This CDR3 comprises 15 residues. V dropped 5 bases and J dropped 6 bases, with 19 bases sitting between them. The CDR3 loop is CASREGNGIIDTQYF. DNA for the CDR3: TGCGCCAGCAGGGAGGGAAATGGGATCATCGATACGCAGTATTTT. The whole variable domain, filled in from reference TRBV5-1 and TRBJ2-3, reads KAGVTQTPRYLIKTRGQQVTLSCSPISGHRSVSWYQQTPGQGLQFLFEYFSETQRNKGNFPGRFSGRQFSNSRSEMNVSTLELGDSALYLCASREGNGIIDTQYFGPGTRLTVL.

This clonotype was seen at least ten times. The chain joins TRBV7-6 to TRBJ1-2; D not resolved. Trimming took off 2 bases at V and 7 bases at J, with 11 bases between the two ends. The germline CDR1 and CDR2 sequences are SGHVS and FNYEAQ. The CDR3 is 13 amino acids. For the CDR3, the DNA is TGTGCCAGCAGCTTATGGCAGGCGTTTGGCTACACCTTC. Translating gives CASSLWQAFGYTF.

With regard to this clonotype: The missing conserved phenylalanine or tryptophan at the end of this CDR3 makes a read error likely. V usage is TRBV29-1 and J usage is TRBJ2-2; 8 bases agree with TRBD1. V trimming: 5 bases; J trimming: 7 bases; junction bases outside the gene matches: 15. This CDR3 spans 16 amino acids. Germline values: CDR1 SQVTM, CDR2 ANQGSEA. This CDR3 reads CSVLSGDRCEIGELFI. The CDR3 DNA reads as TGCAGCGTTTTAAGTGGGGACAGGTGCGAAATCGGGGAGCTGTTTATT.

This clonotype was detected ten times or more. The genes are TRBV9 and TRBJ1-2; 8 bases are a match to TRBD1. With 3 bases clipped from V and 8 bases from J, the junction kept 12 bases outside the gene matches. The length of the CDR3 is 15 residues. From germline, CDR1 is SGDLS and CDR2 YYNGEE. DNA of the CDR3: TGTGCCAGCAGCGCAGGATCAGGGGGCGCGTTGGGCTACACCTTC. It specifies CASSAGSGGALGYTF.

For this clonotype: A read error may be the cause here, since a much bigger clone is one base away. The chain combines TRBV4-3 with TRBJ2-6, with D tentatively TRBD2 (5 bases). The germline CDR1 and CDR2 sequences are LGHNA and YSLEER. The CDR3 consists of 17 residues. The DNA for the CDR3 is TGCGCCAGCAGCCAAGAGGGAGAGACATCTGGGACCAACGTCCTGACTTTC. Protein sequence: CASSQEGETSGTNVLTF.

This clonotype was seen many times. The CDR3 coding sequence is TGCAGTGCCGCTGCTCCTAGCGGGGGACCCTACGAGCAGTACTTC. Amino acid sequence: CSAAAPSGGPYEQYF. The genes are TRBV20-1 and TRBJ2-7, with 10 bases aligning to TRBD2. The CDR3 is 15 amino acids. Germline loops: CDR1 DFQATT, CDR2 SNEGSKA (reference sequence). V shed 6 bases, J shed 2 bases, and the junction held 10 bases outside the gene matches.

This clonotype showed up many times. The chain carries TRBV6-1 and TRBJ1-3; D unclear. V was trimmed by 1 base and J by 0 bases, leaving 10 bases between them. The germline CDR1 and CDR2 sequences are MNHNS and SASEGT. The CDR3 spans 16 residues. CDR3 nucleotides: TGTGCCAGCAGTGAAGGAGGACTGCGCTCTGGAAACACCATATATTTT. Translation gives CASSEGGLRSGNTIYF.

This clonotype was observed at least ten times. This chain connects TRBV20-1 to TRBJ1-4; unclear D gene. The V gene's germline CDR1 is DFQATT and CDR2 SNEGSKA (reference sequence). The CDR3 is made up of 12 amino acids. Trimming cost V 6 bases and J 8 bases, with 13 bases left between them. The CDR3 reads CSAQLVEEKLFF. The CDR3 nucleotides read TGCAGTGCCCAACTGGTGGAAGAAAAACTGTTTTTT.

There are many counts of this clonotype. The chain is built from TRBV18 and TRBJ2-4; D gene ambiguous. The CDR3 consists of 14 residues. V was clipped by 0 bases and J by 7 bases, with 10 bases between them. Looked up from germline, CDR1 is KGHSH and CDR2 is LQKENI. The CDR3 bases are TGTGCCAGCTCACCACCGTCCGGGCAGAACATTCAGTACTTC. Amino acids: CASSPPSGQNIQYF.